The source of this T cell receptor (beta chain) is a study of blood T cell repertoires in COVID-19. Measured with immunoSEQ multiplex PCR; TCRdb has only the in-frame clones, and not every one. The sample includes about 140,000 clones, 81% of them seen just once. There are 14 residues in the CDR3. Germline CDR1 reads SGHRS; CDR2 reads YFSETQ. V was clipped by 4 bases and J by 4 bases, with 12 bases between them. Specimen: peripheral blood. The chain employs TRBV5-1 and TRBJ2-1; TRBD2 might be the D (6 bases). The receptor was derived from a human donor in a cohort sampled during active COVID-19. The CDR3 region is CASSPGEGYNEQFF. In nucleotides, the CDR3 is TGCGCCAGCAGCCCGGGAGAGGGTTACAATGAGCAGTTCTTC. Looking up the rest from reference TRBV5-1 and TRBJ2-1 gives the full variable domain: KAGVTQTPRYLIKTRGQQVTLSCSPISGHRSVSWYQQTPGQGLQFLFEYFSETQRNKGNFPGRFSGRQFSNSRSEMNVSTLELGDSALYLCASSPGEGYNEQFFGPGTRLTVL.